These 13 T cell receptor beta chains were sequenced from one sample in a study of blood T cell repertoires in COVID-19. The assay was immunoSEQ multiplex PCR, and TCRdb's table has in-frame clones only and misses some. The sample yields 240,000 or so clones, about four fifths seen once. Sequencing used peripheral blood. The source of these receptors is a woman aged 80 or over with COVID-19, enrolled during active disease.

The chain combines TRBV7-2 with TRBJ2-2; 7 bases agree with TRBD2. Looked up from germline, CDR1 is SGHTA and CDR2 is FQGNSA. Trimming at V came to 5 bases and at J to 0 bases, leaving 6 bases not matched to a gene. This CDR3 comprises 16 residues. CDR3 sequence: CASSLLAFPNTGELFF. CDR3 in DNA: TGTGCCAGCAGCCTACTAGCGTTCCCGAACACCGGGGAGCTGTTTTTT.

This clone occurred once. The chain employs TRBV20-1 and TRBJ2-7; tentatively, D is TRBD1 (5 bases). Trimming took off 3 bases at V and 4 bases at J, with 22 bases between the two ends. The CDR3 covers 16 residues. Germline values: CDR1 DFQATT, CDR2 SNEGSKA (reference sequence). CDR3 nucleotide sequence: TGCAGTGCTAGTCGACGCAGGGATCCAAATCCATACGAGCAGTACTTC. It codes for CSASRRRDPNPYEQYF.

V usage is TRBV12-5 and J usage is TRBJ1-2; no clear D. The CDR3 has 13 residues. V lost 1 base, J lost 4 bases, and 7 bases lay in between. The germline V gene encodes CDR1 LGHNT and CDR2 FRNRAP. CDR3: CASGLDIIYGYTF. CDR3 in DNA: TGTGCTAGTGGTTTGGACATTATCTATGGCTACACCTTC.

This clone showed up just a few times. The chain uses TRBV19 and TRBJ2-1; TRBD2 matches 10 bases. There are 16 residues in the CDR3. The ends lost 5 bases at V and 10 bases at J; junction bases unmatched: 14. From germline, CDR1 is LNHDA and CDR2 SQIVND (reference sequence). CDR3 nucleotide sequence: TGTGCCAGTAGTCTCCAGGGGGGTGGACTAGCGGAAGAGCAGTTCTTC. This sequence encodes CASSLQGGGLAEEQFF. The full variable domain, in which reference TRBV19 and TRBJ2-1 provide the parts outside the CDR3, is DGGITQSPKYLFRKEGQNVTLSCEQNLNHDAMYWYRQDPGQGLRLIYYSQIVNDFQKGDIAEGYSVSREKKESFPLTVTSAQKNPTAFYLCASSLQGGGLAEEQFFGPGTRLTVL.

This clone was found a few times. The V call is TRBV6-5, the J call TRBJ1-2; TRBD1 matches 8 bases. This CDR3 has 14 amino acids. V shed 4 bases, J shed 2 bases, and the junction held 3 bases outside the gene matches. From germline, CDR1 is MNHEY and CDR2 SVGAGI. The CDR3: CASSSGGLNYGYTF. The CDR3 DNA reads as TGTGCCAGCAGTTCAGGGGGCCTGAACTATGGCTACACCTTC.

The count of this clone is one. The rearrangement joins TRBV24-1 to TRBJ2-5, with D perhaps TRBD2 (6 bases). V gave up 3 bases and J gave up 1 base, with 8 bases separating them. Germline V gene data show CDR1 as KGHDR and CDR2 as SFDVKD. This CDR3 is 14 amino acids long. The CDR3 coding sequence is TGTGCCACCAGTGATGGGACTTTCCAAGAGACCCAGTACTTC. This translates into CATSDGTFQETQYF.

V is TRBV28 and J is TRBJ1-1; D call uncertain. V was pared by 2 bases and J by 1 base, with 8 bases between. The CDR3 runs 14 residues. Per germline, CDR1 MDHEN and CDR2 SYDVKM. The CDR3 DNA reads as TGTGCCAGCAGTTTACAGAACAGGAACACTGAAGCTTTCTTT. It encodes CASSLQNRNTEAFF.

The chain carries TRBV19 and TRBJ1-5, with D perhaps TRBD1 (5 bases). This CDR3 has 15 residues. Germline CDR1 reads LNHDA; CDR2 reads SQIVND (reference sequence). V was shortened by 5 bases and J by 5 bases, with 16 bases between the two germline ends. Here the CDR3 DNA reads TGTGCCAGTAGTCCGAGCCCCGGGGGGGATCAGCCCCAGCATTTT. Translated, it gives CASSPSPGGDQPQHF.

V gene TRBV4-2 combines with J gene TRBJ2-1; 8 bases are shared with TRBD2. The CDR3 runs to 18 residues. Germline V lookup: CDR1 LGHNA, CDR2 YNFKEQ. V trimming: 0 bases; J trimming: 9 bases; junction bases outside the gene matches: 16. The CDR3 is CASSQEQSPSGSGGEQFF. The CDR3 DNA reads TGTGCCAGCAGCCAAGAACAAAGCCCGAGCGGGAGCGGAGGTGAGCAGTTCTTC.

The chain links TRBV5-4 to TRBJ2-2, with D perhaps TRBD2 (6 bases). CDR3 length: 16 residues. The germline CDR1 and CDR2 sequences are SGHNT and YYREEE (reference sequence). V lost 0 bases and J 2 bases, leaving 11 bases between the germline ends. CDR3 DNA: TGTGCCAGCAGCTTGGGGGGCGGGATTAACACCGGGGAGCTGTTTTTT. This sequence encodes CASSLGGGINTGELFF.

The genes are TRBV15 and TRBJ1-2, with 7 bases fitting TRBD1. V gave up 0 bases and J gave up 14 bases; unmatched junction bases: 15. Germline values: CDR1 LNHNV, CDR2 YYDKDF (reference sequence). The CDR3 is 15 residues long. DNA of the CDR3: TGTGCCACCAGCAGAGATCTAGGTCTCGGGGACAGCTCTACCTTC. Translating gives CATSRDLGLGDSSTF.

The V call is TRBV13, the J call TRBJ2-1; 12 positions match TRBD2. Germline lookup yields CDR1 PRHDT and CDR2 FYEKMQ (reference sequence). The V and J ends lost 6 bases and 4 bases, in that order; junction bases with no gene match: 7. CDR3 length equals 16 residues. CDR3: CASRATSGGPYNEQFF. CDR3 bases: TGTGCCAGCAGAGCCACTAGCGGGGGGCCTTACAATGAGCAGTTCTTC.

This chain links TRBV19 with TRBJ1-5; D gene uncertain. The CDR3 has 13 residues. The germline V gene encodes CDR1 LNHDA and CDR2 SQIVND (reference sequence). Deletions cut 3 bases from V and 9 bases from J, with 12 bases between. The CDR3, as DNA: TGTGCCAGTAGTATTGATTTGGCCCGGCCCCAGCATTTT. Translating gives CASSIDLARPQHF. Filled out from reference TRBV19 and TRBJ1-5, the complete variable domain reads DGGITQSPKYLFRKEGQNVTLSCEQNLNHDAMYWYRQDPGQGLRLIYYSQIVNDFQKGDIAEGYSVSREKKESFPLTVTSAQKNPTAFYLCASSIDLARPQHFGDGTRLSIL.